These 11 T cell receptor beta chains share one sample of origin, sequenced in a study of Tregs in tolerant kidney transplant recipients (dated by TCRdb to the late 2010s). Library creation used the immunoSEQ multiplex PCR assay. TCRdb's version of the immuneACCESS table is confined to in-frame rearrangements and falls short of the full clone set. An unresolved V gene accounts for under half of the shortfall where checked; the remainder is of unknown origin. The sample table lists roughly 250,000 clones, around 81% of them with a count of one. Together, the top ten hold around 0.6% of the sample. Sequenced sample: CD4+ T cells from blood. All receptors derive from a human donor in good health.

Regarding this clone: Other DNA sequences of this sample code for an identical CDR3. CDR3 sequence reads: CASSLSGQETQYF. The CDR3 region has the DNA TGCGCCAGCAGCTTGTCAGGACAAGAGACCCAGTACTTC. The V gene is TRBV5-1, the J gene TRBJ2-5; D gene ambiguous. CDR3 size: 13 residues. The germline V gene has CDR1 SGHRS and CDR2 YFSETQ. V shed 1 base and J shed 2 bases, with 6 bases lying between them.

CDR3 in DNA: TGTGCCAGCAGTTTCTCAAATATACCGGGGCGAAGAGGGGAGCTGTTTTTT. Translation: CASSFSNIPGRRGELFF. The chain uses TRBV27 and TRBJ2-2, with D perhaps given as TRBD1 or TRBD2 (5 bases each). V lost 3 bases, J lost 8 bases, and 22 bases lay in between. This CDR3 has 17 residues. CDR1 and CDR2 from the germline V gene are MNHEY and SMNVEV (reference sequence).

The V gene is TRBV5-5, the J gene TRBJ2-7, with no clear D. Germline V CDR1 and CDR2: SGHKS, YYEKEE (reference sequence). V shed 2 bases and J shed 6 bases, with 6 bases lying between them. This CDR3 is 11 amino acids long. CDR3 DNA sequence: TGTGCCAGCAGCTTCACCTCCGAGCAGTACTTC. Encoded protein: CASSFTSEQYF.

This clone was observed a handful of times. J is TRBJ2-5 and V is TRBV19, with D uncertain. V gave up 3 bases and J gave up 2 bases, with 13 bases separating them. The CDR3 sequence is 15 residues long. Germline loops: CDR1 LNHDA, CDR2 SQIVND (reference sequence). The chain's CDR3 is CASSIALTIQETQYF. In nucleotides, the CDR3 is TGTGCCAGTAGTATCGCCCTCACCATACAAGAGACCCAGTACTTC. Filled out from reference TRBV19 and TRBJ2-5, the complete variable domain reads DGGITQSPKYLFRKEGQNVTLSCEQNLNHDAMYWYRQDPGQGLRLIYYSQIVNDFQKGDIAEGYSVSREKKESFPLTVTSAQKNPTAFYLCASSIALTIQETQYFGPGTRLLVL.

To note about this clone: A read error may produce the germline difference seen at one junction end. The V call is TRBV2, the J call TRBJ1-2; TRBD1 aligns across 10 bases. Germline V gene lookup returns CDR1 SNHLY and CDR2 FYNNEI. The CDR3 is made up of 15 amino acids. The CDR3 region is CASSERGTGDYGYTF. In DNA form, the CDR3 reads TGTGCCAGCAGTGAACGCGGGACAGGGGACTATGGTTACACCTTC.

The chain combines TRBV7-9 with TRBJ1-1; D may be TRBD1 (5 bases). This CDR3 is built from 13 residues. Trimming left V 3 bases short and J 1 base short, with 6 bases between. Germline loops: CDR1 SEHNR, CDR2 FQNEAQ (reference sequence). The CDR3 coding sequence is TGTGCCAGCAGCTTCGGGGCGAACACTGAAGCTTTCTTT. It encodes CASSFGANTEAFF.

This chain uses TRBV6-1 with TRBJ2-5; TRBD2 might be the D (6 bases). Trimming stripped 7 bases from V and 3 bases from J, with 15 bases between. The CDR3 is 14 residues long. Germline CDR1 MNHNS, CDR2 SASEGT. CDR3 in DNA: TGTGCCAGCACCCGGGGACTGACTGAAGAGACCCAGTACTTC. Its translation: CASTRGLTEETQYF.

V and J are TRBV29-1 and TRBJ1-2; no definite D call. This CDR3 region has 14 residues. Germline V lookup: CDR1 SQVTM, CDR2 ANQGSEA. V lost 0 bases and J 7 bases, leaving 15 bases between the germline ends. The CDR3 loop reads CSVEDSNGVGGYTF. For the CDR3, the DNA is TGCAGCGTTGAAGACTCAAACGGCGTAGGTGGCTACACCTTC.

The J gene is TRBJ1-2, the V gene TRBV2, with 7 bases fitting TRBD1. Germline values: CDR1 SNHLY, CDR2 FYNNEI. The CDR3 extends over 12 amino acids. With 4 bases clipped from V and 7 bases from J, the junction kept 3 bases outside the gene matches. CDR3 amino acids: CASSVTGVGYTF. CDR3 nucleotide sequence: TGTGCCAGCAGTGTCACAGGGGTTGGCTACACCTTC.

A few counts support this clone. The CDR3 DNA follows: TGCGCCAGCCATACGGGACAGGGTGTGGGCACTGAAGCTTTCTTT. It yields the protein CASHTGQGVGTEAFF. The chain recombines TRBV5-1 with TRBJ1-1; 9 nucleotides align to TRBD1. CDR1 is SGHRS, CDR2 YFSETQ, per germline. The length of the CDR3 is 15 residues. Germline trimming cut 7 bases from V and 4 bases from J; bases unmatched to any gene: 11.

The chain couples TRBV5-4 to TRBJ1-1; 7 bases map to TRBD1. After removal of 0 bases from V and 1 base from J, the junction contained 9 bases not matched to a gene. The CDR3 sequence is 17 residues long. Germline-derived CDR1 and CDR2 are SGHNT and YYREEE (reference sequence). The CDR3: CASSLGAPTGSNTEAFF. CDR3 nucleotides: TGTGCCAGCAGCTTGGGCGCTCCGACAGGGTCGAACACTGAAGCTTTCTTT.